This T cell receptor (beta chain) was retrieved from a study of immune evolution from preneoplasia to lung adenocarcinoma. Here immunoSEQ multiplex PCR was the method, and the copy in TCRdb shows in-frame clones only, minus some. The repertoire holds about 21,000 clones, with 70% to 85% as singletons. Points on this clone: Antigen specificity is unknown.

Germline lookup yields CDR1 SGDLS and CDR2 YYNGEE. The CDR3 contains 15 residues. V dropped 0 bases and J dropped 6 bases, with 16 bases sitting between them. General observations from the study: Top clone frequencies peaked in normal lung, apparently declining through invasive adenocarcinoma.

The chain is built from TRBV9 and TRBJ2-7; the D gene could be TRBD1 or TRBD2 (6 bases each). Sequenced input: FFPE invasive lung adenocarcinoma tissue. This clonotype was obtained from a person in their 60s with lung adenocarcinoma. The CDR3 nucleotides read TGTGCCAGCAGCGTAGACCCTGCGGGGACATTCGAGCAGTACTTC. Its protein is CASSVDPAGTFEQYF.